Detailed here is one T cell receptor beta chain. Trimming left V 4 bases short and J 3 bases short, with 6 bases between. This CDR3 has 12 amino acids. In germline, CDR1 is SGHDT, CDR2 YYEEEE. The source of the sample is a study of T cell responses to AZD1222 COVID-19 vaccine. Study in general: Some second doses came at about 4 weeks and others at about 12 weeks; these were pooled.

Assay used: immunoSEQ multiplex PCR; TCRdb lists only in-frame clones, some missing. This sample has about 150,000 clones; approximately 90% occur once, and the top ten carry over 3%. The receptor was isolated from an adult in good health. The genes are TRBV5-6 and TRBJ2-3; D is unclear. This sample comprised peripheral blood, obtained on day 0 of AZD1222 vaccination. Written as DNA, the CDR3 is TGTGCCAGCAGCCCCGGGACAGATACGCAGTATTTT. It is translated as CASSPGTDTQYF. Full variable domain (outside the CDR3, taken from reference TRBV5-6 and TRBJ2-3): DAGVTQSPTHLIKTRGQQVTLRCSPKSGHDTVSWYQQALGQGPQFIFQYYEEEERQRGNFPDRFSGHQFPNYSSELNVNALLLGDSALYLCASSPGTDTQYFGPGTRLTVL.